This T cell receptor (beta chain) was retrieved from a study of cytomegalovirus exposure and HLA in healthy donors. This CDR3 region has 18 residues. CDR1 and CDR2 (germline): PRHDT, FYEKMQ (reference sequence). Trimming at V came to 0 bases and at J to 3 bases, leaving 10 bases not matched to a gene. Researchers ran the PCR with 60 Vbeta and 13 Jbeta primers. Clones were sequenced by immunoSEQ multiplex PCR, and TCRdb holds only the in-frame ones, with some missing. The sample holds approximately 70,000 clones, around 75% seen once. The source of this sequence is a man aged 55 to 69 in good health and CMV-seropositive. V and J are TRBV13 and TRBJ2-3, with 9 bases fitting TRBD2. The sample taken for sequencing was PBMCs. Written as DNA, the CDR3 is TGTGCCAGCAGCTTAGGGACCGGGACTAGCCTTCAAACAGATACGCAGTATTTT. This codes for CASSLGTGTSLQTDTQYF.